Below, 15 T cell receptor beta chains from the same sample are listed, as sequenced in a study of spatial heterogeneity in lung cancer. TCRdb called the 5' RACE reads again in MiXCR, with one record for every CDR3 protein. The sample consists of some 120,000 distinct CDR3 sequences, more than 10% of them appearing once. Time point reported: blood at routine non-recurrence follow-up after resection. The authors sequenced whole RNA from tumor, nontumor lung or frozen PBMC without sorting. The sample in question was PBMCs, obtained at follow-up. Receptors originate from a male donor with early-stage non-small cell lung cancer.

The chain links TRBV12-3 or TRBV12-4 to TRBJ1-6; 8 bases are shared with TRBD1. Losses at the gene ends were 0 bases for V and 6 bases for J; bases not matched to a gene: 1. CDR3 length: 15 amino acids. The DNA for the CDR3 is TGTGCCAGCAGTTTAGCAGGGACAGGTAATTCACCCCTCCACTTT. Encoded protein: CASSLAGTGNSPLHF.

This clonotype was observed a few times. The CDR3 bases are TGTGCCAGCAGTAGTATCGGGACCGGGGAGCTGTTTTTT. Translated, it gives CASSSIGTGELFF. This chain uses TRBV9 with TRBJ2-2; the D is unclear. Germline loops: CDR1 SGDLS, CDR2 YYNGEE. V dropped 5 bases and J dropped 5 bases, with 10 bases sitting between them. The length of the CDR3 is 13 residues.

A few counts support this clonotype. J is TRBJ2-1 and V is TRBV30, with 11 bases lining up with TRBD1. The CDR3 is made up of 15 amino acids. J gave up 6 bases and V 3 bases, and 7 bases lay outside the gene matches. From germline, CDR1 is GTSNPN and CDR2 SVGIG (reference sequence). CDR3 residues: CAWSRTGGAGNEQFF. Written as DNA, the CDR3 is TGTGCCTGGAGCCGGACAGGGGGCGCGGGCAATGAGCAGTTCTTC. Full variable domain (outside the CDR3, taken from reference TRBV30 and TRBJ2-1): SQTIHQWPATLVQPVGSPLSLECTVEGTSNPNLYWYRQAAGRGLQLLFYSVGIGQISSEVPQNLSASRPQDRQFILSSKKLLLSDSGFYLCAWSRTGGAGNEQFFGPGTRLTVL.

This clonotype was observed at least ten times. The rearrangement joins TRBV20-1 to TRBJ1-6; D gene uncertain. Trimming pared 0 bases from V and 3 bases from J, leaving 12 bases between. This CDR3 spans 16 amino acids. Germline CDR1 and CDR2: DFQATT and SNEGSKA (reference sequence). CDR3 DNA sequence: TGCAGTGCTAGAGAACCGAAAAACCACTATAATTCACCCCTCCACTTT. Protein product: CSAREPKNHYNSPLHF.

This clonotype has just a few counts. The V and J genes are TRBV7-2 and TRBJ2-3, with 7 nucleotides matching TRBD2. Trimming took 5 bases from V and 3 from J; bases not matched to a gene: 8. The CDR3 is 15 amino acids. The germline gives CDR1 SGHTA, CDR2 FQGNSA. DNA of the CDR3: TGTGCCAGCAGCCGCTACGCGGGGGATACAGATACGCAGTATTTT. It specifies CASSRYAGDTDTQYF.

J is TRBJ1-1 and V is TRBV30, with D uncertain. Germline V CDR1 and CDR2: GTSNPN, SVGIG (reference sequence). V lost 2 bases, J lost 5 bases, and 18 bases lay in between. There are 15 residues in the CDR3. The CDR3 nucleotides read TGTGCCTGGAGTTTATTCCAAGTGGGCGTAACTGAAGCTTTCTTT. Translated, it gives CAWSLFQVGVTEAFF.

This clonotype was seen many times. The CDR3 DNA reads as TGTGCCATCAACTCCGGGGGTTTGGCTTACGGCTACACCTTC. It translates to CAINSGGLAYGYTF. The chain has TRBV10-3 and TRBJ1-2; maybe TRBD1 (5 bases). From germline, CDR1 is ENHRY and CDR2 SYGVKD. Trimming pared 7 bases from V and 8 bases from J, leaving 20 bases between. The CDR3 covers 14 residues.

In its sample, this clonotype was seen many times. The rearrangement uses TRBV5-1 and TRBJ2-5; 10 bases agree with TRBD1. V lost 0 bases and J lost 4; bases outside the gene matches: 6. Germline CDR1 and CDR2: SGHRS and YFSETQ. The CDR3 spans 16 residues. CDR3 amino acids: CASSLGLRTGGETQYF. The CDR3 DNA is TGCGCCAGCAGCTTGGGATTGCGGACAGGGGGAGAGACCCAGTACTTC.

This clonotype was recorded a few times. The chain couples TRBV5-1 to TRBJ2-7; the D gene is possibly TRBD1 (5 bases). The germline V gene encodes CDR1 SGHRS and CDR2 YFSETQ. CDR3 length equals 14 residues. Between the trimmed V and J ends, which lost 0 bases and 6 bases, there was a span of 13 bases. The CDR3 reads CASSLERQGVEQYF. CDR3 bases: TGCGCCAGCAGCTTGGAACGGCAGGGCGTCGAGCAGTACTTC.

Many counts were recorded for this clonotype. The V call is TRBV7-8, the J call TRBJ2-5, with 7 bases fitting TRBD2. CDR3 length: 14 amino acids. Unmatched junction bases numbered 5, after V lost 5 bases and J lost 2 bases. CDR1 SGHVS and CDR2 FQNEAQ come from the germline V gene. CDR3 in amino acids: CASSMRETQETQYF. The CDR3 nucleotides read TGTGCCAGCAGCATGCGGGAGACACAAGAGACCCAGTACTTC.

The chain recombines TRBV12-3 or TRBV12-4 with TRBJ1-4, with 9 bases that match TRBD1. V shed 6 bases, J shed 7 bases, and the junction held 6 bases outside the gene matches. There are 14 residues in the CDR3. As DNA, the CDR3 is TGTGCCAGCAGCTTACAGGGGGCGGGTGAAAAACTGTTTTTT. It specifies CASSLQGAGEKLFF.

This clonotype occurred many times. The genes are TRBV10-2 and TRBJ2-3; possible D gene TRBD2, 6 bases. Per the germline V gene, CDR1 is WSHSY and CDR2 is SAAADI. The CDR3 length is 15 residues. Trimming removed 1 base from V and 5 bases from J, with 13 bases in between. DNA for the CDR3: TGCGCCAGCAGTGAGTGGGGTAGCGGCCGAGATACGCAGTATTTT. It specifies CASSEWGSGRDTQYF.

CDR3 loop: CASSLAMGASNSPLHF. The CDR3 DNA is TGTGCCAGCAGCTTAGCGATGGGGGCATCTAATTCACCCCTCCACTTT. The chain carries TRBV7-8 and TRBJ1-6, with a tentative D call TRBD1 (6 bases). The CDR3 extends over 16 amino acids. Trimming removed 0 bases at V and 6 bases at J, with 12 bases between. The germline V gene has CDR1 SGHVS and CDR2 FQNEAQ.

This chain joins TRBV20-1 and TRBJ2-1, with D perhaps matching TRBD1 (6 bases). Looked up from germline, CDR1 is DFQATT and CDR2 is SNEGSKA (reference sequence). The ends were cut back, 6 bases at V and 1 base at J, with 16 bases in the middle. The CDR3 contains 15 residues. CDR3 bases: TGCAGTGCCCCTGGGTTCCAGGGGTCCTACAATGAGCAGTTCTTC. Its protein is CSAPGFQGSYNEQFF.

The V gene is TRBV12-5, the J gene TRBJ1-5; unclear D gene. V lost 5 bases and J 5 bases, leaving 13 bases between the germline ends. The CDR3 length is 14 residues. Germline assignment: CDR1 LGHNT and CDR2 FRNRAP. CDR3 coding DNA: TGTGCTAGTGGTACCCCGGGCCTCCATCAGCCCCAGCATTTT. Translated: CASGTPGLHQPQHF.